This T cell receptor (beta chain) was profiled in a study of vaccination effects on CD4 cells after COVID-19. Study in general: At 16 days and at one week before vaccination, samples were given by two convalescent patients. Findings and caveats of the study: Late after vaccination, infection- and vaccine-induced clones showed marked clonal contraction.

The CDR3 has 15 residues. Germline V gene sequence: CDR1 SNHLY, CDR2 FYNNEI. Trimming removed 8 bases from V and 3 bases from J; junction bases left unmatched: 7. Clones were sequenced by immunoSEQ multiplex PCR, and TCRdb holds only the in-frame ones, with some missing. This repertoire shows tens of thousands of clones, 72% found once; its top ten account for roughly 25%. Turning to this clone: Antigen specificity is unknown.

Culture lasted over 9 days before CD4+ T cell isolation. On days 3 and 7, fresh IL-2 medium replaced half the medium. The chain combines TRBV2 with TRBJ2-6; 7 nucleotides match TRBD2. Sequenced here: CD4+ T cells from PBMCs cultured without peptide, sampled before COVID-19 vaccination. The sequence was obtained from a human donor who had a prior SARS-CoV-2 infection. CDR3 residues: CASGETSDGANVLTF. CDR3 DNA: TGTGCCAGCGGGGAAACTAGCGATGGGGCCAACGTCCTGACTTTC. Filled out from reference TRBV2 and TRBJ2-6, the complete variable domain reads EPEVTQTPSHQVTQMGQEVILRCVPISNHLYFYWYRQILGQKVEFLVSFYNNEISEKSEIFDDQFSVERPDGSNFTLKIRSTKLEDSAMYFCASGETSDGANVLTFGAGSRLTVL.